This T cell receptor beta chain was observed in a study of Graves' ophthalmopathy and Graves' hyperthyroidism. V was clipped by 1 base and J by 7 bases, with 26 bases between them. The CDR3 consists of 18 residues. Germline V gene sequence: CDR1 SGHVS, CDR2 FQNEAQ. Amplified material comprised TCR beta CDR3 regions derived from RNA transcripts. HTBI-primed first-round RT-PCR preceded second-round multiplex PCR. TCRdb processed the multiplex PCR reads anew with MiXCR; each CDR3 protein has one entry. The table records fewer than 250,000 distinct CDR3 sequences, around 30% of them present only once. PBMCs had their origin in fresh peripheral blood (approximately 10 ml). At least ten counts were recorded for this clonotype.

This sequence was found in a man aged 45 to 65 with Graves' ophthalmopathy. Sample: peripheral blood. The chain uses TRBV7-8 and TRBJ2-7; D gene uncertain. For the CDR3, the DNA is TGTGCCAGCAGCTTAGAACCGAAAAACGACCCCCTACTGTGGGAGCAGTACTTC. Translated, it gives CASSLEPKNDPLLWEQYF.